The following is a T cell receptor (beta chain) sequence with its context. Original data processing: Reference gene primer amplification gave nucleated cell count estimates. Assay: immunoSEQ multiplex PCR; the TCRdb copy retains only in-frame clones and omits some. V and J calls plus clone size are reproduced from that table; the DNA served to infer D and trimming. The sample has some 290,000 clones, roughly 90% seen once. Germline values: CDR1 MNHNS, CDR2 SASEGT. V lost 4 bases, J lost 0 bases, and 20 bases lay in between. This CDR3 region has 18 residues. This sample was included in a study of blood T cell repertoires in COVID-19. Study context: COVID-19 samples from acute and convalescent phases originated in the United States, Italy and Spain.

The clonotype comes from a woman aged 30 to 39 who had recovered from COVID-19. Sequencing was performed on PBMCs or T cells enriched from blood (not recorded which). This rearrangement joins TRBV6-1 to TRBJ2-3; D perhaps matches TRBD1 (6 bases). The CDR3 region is CASSARGGDRASTDTQYF. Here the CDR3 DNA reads TGTGCCAGCAGTGCCCGAGGGGGAGACCGGGCAAGCACAGATACGCAGTATTTT.